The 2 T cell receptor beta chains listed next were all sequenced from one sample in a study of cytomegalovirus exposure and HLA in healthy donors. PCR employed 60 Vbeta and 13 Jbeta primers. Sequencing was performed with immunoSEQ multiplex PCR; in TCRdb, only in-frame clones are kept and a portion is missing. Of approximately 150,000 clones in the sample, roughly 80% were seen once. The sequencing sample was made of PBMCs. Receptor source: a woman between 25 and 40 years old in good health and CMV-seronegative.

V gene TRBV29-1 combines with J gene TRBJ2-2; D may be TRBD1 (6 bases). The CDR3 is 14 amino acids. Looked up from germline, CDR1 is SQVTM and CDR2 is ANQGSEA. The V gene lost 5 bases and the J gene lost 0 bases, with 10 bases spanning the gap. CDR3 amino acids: CSVSQGTNTGELFF. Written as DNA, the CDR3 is TGCAGCGTTTCGCAGGGGACGAACACCGGGGAGCTGTTTTTT.

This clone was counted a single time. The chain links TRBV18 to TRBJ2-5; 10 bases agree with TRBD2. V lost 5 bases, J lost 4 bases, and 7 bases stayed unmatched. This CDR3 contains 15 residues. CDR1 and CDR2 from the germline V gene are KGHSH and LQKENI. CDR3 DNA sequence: TGTGCCAGCTCAGTGGCTAGCGGGAGTGCAGAGACCCAGTACTTC. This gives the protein CASSVASGSAETQYF.